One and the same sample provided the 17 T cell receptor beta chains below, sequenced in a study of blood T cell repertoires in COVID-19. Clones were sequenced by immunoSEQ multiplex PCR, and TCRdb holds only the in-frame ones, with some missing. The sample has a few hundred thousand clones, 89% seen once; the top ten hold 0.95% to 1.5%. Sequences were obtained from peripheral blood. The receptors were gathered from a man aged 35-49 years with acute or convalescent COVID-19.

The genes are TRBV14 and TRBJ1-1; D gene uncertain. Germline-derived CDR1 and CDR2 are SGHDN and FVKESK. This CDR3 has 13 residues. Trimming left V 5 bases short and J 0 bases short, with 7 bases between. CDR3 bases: TGTGCCAGCAGCAGAAGCATGAACACTGAAGCTTTCTTT. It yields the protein CASSRSMNTEAFF.

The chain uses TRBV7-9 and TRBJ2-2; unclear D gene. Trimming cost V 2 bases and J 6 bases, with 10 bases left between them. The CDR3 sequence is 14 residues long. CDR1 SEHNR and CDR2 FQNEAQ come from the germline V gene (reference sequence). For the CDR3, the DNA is TGTGCCAGCAGCTTATTAATCGCAGCCGGGGAGCTGTTTTTT. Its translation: CASSLLIAAGELFF. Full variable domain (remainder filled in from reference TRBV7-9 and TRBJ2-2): DTGVSQNPRHKITKRGQNVTFRCDPISEHNRLYWYRQTLGQGPEFLTYFQNEAQLEKSRLLSDRFSAERPKGSFSTLEIQRTEQGDSAMYLCASSLLIAAGELFFGEGSRLTVL.

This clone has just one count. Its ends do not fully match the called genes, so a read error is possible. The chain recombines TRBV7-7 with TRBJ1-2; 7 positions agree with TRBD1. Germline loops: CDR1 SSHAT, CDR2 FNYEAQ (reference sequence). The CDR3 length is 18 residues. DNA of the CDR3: TGTGCTAGCACCTGCCGAGGGGGCCTGGGTAAAGCTAACTATGGCTACACCTTC. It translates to CASTCRGGLGKANYGYTF.

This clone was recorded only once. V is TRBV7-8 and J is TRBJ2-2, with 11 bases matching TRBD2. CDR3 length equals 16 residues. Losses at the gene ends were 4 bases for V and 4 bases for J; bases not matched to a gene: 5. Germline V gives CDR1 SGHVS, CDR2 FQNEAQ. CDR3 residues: CASSSLAGGGTGELFF. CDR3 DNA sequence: TGTGCCAGCAGCTCCCTAGCGGGGGGCGGCACCGGGGAGCTGTTTTTT.

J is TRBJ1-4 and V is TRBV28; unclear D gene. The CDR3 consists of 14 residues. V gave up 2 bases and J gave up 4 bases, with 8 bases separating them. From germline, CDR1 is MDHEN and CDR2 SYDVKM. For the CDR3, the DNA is TGTGCCAGCAGTTTAAAAGAGCTTAATGAAAAACTGTTTTTT. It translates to CASSLKELNEKLFF.

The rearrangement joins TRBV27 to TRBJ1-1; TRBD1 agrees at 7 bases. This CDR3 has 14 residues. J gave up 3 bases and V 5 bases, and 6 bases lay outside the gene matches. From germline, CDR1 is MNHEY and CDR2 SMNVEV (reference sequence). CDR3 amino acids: CASSLQGSDTEAFF. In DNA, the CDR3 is TGTGCCAGCAGTCTACAGGGGAGCGACACTGAAGCTTTCTTT.

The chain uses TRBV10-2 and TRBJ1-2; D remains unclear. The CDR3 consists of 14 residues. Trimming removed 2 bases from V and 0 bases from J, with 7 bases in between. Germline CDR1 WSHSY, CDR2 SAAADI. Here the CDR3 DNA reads TGCGCCAGCAGTGAGGGCAGGTCTAACTATGGCTACACCTTC. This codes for CASSEGRSNYGYTF.

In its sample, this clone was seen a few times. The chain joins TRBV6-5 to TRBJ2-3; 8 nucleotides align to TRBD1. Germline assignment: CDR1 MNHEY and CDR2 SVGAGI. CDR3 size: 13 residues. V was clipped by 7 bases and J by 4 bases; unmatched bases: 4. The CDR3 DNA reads TGTGCCAGCAAGGACAGGGCCGCAGATACGCAGTATTTT. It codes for CASKDRAADTQYF.

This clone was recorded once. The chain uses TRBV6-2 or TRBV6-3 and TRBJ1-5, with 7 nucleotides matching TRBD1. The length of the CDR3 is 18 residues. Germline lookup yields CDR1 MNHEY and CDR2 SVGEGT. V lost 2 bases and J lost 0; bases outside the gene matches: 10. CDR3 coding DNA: TGTGCCAGCAGTTACGCTACTGGACAGGACTATAGCAATCAGCCCCAGCATTTT. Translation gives CASSYATGQDYSNQPQHF.

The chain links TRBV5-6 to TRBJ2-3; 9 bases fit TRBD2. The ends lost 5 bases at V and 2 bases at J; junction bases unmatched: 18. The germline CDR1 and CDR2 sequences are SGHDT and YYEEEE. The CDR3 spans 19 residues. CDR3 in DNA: TGTGCCAGCAGGAGAAACGGACTAGCGCGGGAGCCGGCCACAGATACGCAGTATTTT. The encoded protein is CASRRNGLAREPATDTQYF.

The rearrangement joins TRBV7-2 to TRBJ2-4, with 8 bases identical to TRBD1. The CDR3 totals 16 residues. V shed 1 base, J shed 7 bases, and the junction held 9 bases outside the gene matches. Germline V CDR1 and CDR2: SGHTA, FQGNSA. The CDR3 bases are TGTGCCAGCAGCTTAGTCGACAGGGGATATTTCAACATTCAGTACTTC. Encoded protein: CASSLVDRGYFNIQYF.

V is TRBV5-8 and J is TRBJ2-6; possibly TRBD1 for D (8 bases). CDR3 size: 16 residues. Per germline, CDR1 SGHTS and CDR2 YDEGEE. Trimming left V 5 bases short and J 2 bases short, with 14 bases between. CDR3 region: CASRDRAGAGANVLTF. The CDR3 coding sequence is TGTGCCAGCAGGGACAGGGCGGGGGCTGGGGCCAACGTCCTGACTTTC.

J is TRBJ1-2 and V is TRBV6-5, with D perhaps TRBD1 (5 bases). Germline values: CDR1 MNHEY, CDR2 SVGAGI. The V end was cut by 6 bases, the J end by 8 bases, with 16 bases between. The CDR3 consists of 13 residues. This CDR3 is CASSLGRLAGYTF. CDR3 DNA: TGTGCCAGCAGCCTGGGACGGCTAGCGGGCTACACCTTC.

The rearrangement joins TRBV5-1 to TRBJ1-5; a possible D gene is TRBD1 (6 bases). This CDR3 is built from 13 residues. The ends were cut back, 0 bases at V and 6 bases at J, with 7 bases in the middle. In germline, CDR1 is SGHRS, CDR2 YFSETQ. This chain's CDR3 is CASSLEGGQPQHF. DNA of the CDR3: TGCGCCAGCAGCTTGGAAGGGGGTCAGCCCCAGCATTTT. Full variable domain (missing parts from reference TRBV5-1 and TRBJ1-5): KAGVTQTPRYLIKTRGQQVTLSCSPISGHRSVSWYQQTPGQGLQFLFEYFSETQRNKGNFPGRFSGRQFSNSRSEMNVSTLELGDSALYLCASSLEGGQPQHFGDGTRLSIL.

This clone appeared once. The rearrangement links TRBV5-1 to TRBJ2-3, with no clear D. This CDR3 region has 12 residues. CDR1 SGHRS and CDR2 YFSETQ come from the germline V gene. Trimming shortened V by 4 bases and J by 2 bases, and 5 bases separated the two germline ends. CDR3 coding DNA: TGCGCCAGCAGCCTCCCCACAGATACGCAGTATTTT. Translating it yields CASSLPTDTQYF.

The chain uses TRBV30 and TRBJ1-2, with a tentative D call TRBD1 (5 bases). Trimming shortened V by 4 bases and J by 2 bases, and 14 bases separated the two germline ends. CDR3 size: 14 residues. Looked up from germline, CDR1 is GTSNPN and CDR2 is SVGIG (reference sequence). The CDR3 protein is CAWKTDSKNYGYTF. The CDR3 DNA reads TGTGCCTGGAAGACAGACAGTAAAAACTATGGCTACACCTTC.

The CDR3 DNA is TGTGCCAGCAGGGGCAGACTAGCGCAGAACTACAATGAGCAGTTCTTC. Protein: CASRGRLAQNYNEQFF. The rearrangement links TRBV7-3 to TRBJ2-1, with TRBD2 identical over 8 bases. J was trimmed by 3 bases and V by 6 bases; bases with no gene match: 10. This CDR3 spans 16 amino acids. The V gene's germline CDR1 is SGHTA and CDR2 FQGTGA.